Each of the 6 T cell receptor beta chains below was sequenced from the same sample in a study of blood T cell repertoires in COVID-19. Only in-frame clones appear in the TCRdb table, and some are missing; sequencing was by immunoSEQ multiplex PCR. The table shows over 250,000 clones, with approximately 83% occurring only once. The sample comprised peripheral blood. The receptor set was obtained from a woman aged 70-85 years with acute or convalescent COVID-19.

This clone was recorded only once. The chain joins TRBV18 to TRBJ2-5; D not resolved. Per the germline V gene, CDR1 is KGHSH and CDR2 is LQKENI. With 6 bases removed from V and 5 bases from J, the gap between germline ends came to 13 bases. The CDR3 spans 13 residues. The CDR3, as DNA: TGTGCCAGCTCCGCCGGCGGTTTTGAGACCCAGTACTTC. It encodes CASSAGGFETQYF.

The chain links TRBV3-1 (or the pseudogene TRBV3-2) to TRBJ1-1; D gene ambiguous. V was shortened by 0 bases and J by 11 bases, with 10 bases between the two germline ends. Looked up from germline, CDR1 is LGHDT and CDR2 is YNNKEL (reference sequence). This CDR3 is 12 amino acids long. Written as DNA, the CDR3 is TGTGCCAGCAGCCAAGAGGGAGGCCGGGCTTTCTTT. Amino acid sequence: CASSQEGGRAFF.

The gene calls are TRBV15 and TRBJ2-4, with TRBD1 matching 8 bases. The length of the CDR3 is 16 residues. Per germline, CDR1 LNHNV and CDR2 YYDKDF (reference sequence). J was trimmed by 5 bases and V by 1 base; bases with no gene match: 7. This chain's CDR3 is CATSRGTGKAENIQYF. The DNA of the CDR3 is TGTGCCACCAGCAGAGGGACAGGGAAGGCGGAAAACATTCAGTACTTC.

The chain is built from TRBV9 and TRBJ2-7; D call uncertain. CDR3 length: 14 amino acids. Between the trimmed V and J ends, which lost 0 bases and 1 base, there was a span of 8 bases. Germline V lookup: CDR1 SGDLS, CDR2 YYNGEE. CDR3 coding DNA: TGTGCCAGCAGCGTAGGGGCAGGATCCTACGAGCAGTACTTC. This gives the protein CASSVGAGSYEQYF.

This clone was detected only a few times. This chain connects TRBV13 to TRBJ2-5, with D perhaps matching TRBD1 (7 bases). The CDR3 is 17 residues long. The ends were cut back, 0 bases at V and 1 base at J, with 15 bases in the middle. Germline CDR1 and CDR2: PRHDT and FYEKMQ (reference sequence). The CDR3 DNA is TGTGCCAGCAGCTTAGGAGGTACGGAGGGGGCCCAAGAGACCCAGTACTTC. It encodes CASSLGGTEGAQETQYF.

The rearrangement joins TRBV2 to TRBJ1-2; D uncertain. Germline-derived CDR1 and CDR2 are SNHLY and FYNNEI. The CDR3 covers 13 residues. Deletions cut 6 bases from V and 5 bases from J, with 13 bases between. The CDR3 loop reads CASRQTVGYGYTF. The CDR3 DNA reads as TGTGCCAGCAGACAGACGGTCGGATATGGCTACACCTTC.